This TCR beta chain was sequenced in a study of blood T cell repertoires in COVID-19. The overall study: Collection of acute and convalescent COVID-19 samples took place in the United States, Italy and Spain. T cells, B-cell-depleted T cells, or PBMCs supplied cDNA or gDNA.

Germline trimming cut 5 bases from V and 7 bases from J; bases unmatched to any gene: 9. Per the germline V gene, CDR1 is LGHNA and CDR2 is YNFKEQ. The CDR3 is 16 residues long. Original analysis: Cell counts per sample came from amplifying reference gene primers. Assay used: immunoSEQ multiplex PCR; TCRdb lists only in-frame clones, some missing. The V and J calls and clone size are taken from that table; D and trimming were inferred from the DNA. The data hold almost 250,000 clones, with 86% observed a single time. Seattle's enrolled individuals joined amid active infection and were then monitored longitudinally.

Input material: peripheral blood. V is TRBV4-2 and J is TRBJ1-6, with TRBD1 identical over 9 bases. The receptor was isolated from an elderly woman with COVID-19, enrolled during active disease. CDR3 region: CASSYQITGGNSPLHF. The CDR3 DNA reads TGTGCCAGCAGCTATCAAATTACAGGGGGCAATTCACCCCTCCACTTT.